This T cell receptor beta chain derives from a study of shared clonotypes between healthy human individuals. Some clones are missing from TCRdb's copy, which holds only in-frame ones; the method was immunoSEQ multiplex PCR. The table has a few million clones, over 85% seen once; the top ten hold around 0.14%. The V gene end was trimmed by 2 bases and the J gene end by 3 bases; junction bases not matched to a gene: 5. The V gene's germline CDR1 is MNHEY and CDR2 SVGAGI. The CDR3 totals 15 residues. Study-level findings and limits: Among donors, the sharing of clonotypes was expected to be influenced by sequencing depth. Though the depth was large, rarefaction showed that sorted-subset sequencing was incomplete. Larger estimated richness was generally seen in naive subsets than in memory subsets.

In this sample, this clone turned up once. Antigen: not known. The study separated CD4+ cells into CD45RA+ naive and CD45RA-negative memory subsets. The chain recombines TRBV6-5 with TRBJ2-7; 9 bases fit TRBD1. The origin of this receptor is a man between 18 and 29 years old in good health. Sequencing was done on a sample of naive CD4+ T cells sorted from blood. Indicated subset: CD45RA+ positively selected. The CDR3 bases are TGTGCCAGCAGTTACACTACAGGGGGCCTCTACGAGCAGTACTTC. Its translation: CASSYTTGGLYEQYF.